This entry is about one TCR beta chain. In the authors' methods: Amplification from reference gene primers served as the basis for estimated nucleated cell counts. Sequencing used immunoSEQ multiplex PCR; TCRdb keeps in-frame clones, though not all of them. V and J calls and clone size are copied from that table; D and trimming were computed from the DNA. Of about 270,000 clones in the sample, roughly nine tenths were seen once. Germline V gives CDR1 MDHEN, CDR2 SYDVKM. Trimming took off 6 bases at V and 7 bases at J, with 19 bases between the two ends. The CDR3 has 14 residues. This record comes from a study of blood T cell repertoires in COVID-19. Study-level information: The cDNA or gDNA used as material had been derived from T cells, B-cell-depleted T cells, or PBMCs.

Specimen: PBMCs or T cells enriched from blood (not recorded which). This receptor was identified in a woman aged 18-29 years who had recovered from COVID-19. The chain carries TRBV28 and TRBJ2-7, with D perhaps TRBD2 (6 bases). The CDR3 coding sequence is TGTGCCAGCAGAAGGCCCGGGGGTAGGCGGGAGCAGTACTTC. Translation: CASRRPGGRREQYF.